This T cell receptor (beta chain) is from a study of technical replicates of blood from a few donors. The CDR3 runs 11 residues. Trimming cost V 8 bases and J 6 bases; bases outside gene matches: 4. Germline V gene sequence: CDR1 SQVTM, CDR2 ANQGSEA. The table came from immunoSEQ multiplex PCR; TCRdb's copy has only in-frame clones and leaves some out. The data contain about 88,000 clones, about 94% of them singletons. The sequencing sample was made of T cells isolated from PBMCs. V and J are TRBV29-1 and TRBJ1-2; 9 bases are a match to TRBD1. The receptor was derived from a human donor in good health. CDR3 sequence reads: CSITGGDGYTF. The CDR3 region has the DNA TGCAGCATAACAGGGGGCGATGGCTACACCTTC.